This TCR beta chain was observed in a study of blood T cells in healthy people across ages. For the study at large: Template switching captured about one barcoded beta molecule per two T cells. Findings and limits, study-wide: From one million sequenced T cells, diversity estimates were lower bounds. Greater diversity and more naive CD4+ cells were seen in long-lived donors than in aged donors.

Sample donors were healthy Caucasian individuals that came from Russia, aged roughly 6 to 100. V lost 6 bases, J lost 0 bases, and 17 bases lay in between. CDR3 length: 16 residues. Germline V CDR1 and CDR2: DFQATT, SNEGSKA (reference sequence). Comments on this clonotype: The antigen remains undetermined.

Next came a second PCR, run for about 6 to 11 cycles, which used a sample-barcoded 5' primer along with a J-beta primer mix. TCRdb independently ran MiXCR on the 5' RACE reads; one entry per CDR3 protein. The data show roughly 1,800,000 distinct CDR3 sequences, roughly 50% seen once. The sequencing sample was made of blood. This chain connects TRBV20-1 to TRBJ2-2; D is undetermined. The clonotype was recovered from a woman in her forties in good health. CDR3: CSALPRLLANTGELFF. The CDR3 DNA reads TGCAGTGCCCTCCCGAGGCTACTCGCGAACACCGGGGAGCTGTTTTTT.